Here is one T cell receptor beta chain with its context. CDR3 length: 13 residues. Trimming cost V 5 bases and J 6 bases; bases outside gene matches: 4. Germline lookup yields CDR1 SGHTA and CDR2 FQGTGA. In the study's own analysis: Reference gene primers were amplified, and this amplification served to estimate nucleated cell counts. Data came from immunoSEQ multiplex PCR; TCRdb stores just in-frame clones and leaves some out. V and J calls plus clone size are reproduced from that table; the DNA served to infer D and trimming. The sample yields about 40,000 clones, around three quarters seen once. The source of the sample is a study of blood T cell repertoires in COVID-19.

This sequence originates from a man older than 75 with active or convalescent COVID-19. The sequenced sample consisted of peripheral blood. This chain joins TRBV7-3 and TRBJ1-2, with 9 bases fitting TRBD1. CDR3 in amino acids: CASSLRQGDGYTF. CDR3 DNA: TGTGCCAGCAGCCTCCGACAGGGGGATGGCTACACCTTC.